One sample yielded the 26 T cell receptor beta chains listed below, sequenced in a study of shared clonotypes between healthy human individuals. Here immunoSEQ multiplex PCR was the method, and the copy in TCRdb shows in-frame clones only, minus some. Among about half a million clones listed, 75% to 85% were seen once. Sequencing was carried out using PBMCs. All receptors derive from a woman aged 40 to 49 in good health. Some clones in this sample may be carry-over from other donors' samples.

The CDR3 DNA reads TGTGCCATCAGGCCAAGAGGACTAGCGGGAGACGAGCAGTTCTTC. Encoded protein: CAIRPRGLAGDEQFF. The chain carries TRBV10-3 and TRBJ2-1; 13 positions agree with TRBD2. The CDR3 runs to 15 residues. Trimming cost V 6 bases and J 10 bases; bases outside gene matches: 9. Germline V gene data show CDR1 as ENHRY and CDR2 as SYGVKD.

V gene TRBV5-4 combines with J gene TRBJ2-3; D ambiguous. The CDR3 runs to 14 residues. From germline, CDR1 is SGHNT and CDR2 YYREEE (reference sequence). V was cut by 4 bases and J by 4 bases, with 13 bases left in between. The CDR3 DNA reads TGTGCCAGCAGCCCTATCGGGCGACCAGATACGCAGTATTTT. Translated, it gives CASSPIGRPDTQYF.

The genes are TRBV5-1 and TRBJ2-7, with 7 bases matching TRBD1. The V segment lost 5 bases and the J segment 1 base; nucleotides outside the gene matches: 9. This CDR3 is built from 15 residues. The V gene's germline CDR1 is SGHRS and CDR2 YFSETQ. For the CDR3, the DNA is TGCGCCAGCAGGGACCTCCGGGACAGTTCCTACGAGCAGTACTTC. Its translation is CASRDLRDSSYEQYF.

The table lists this clone with a count of one. The V and J genes are TRBV20-1 and TRBJ1-4; D is undetermined. V lost 3 bases to trimming and J lost 8 bases, with 7 bases between them. CDR1 is DFQATT, CDR2 SNEGSKA, per germline (reference sequence). The CDR3 has 11 residues. This CDR3 is CSARAGEKLFF. CDR3 DNA sequence: TGCAGTGCTAGGGCTGGGGAAAAACTGTTTTTT.

The rearrangement links TRBV5-6 to TRBJ2-1, with a possible D match to TRBD1 (6 bases). CDR1 SGHDT and CDR2 YYEEEE come from the germline V gene. V lost 6 bases, J lost 6 bases, and 16 bases lay in between. This CDR3 is 14 amino acids long. The CDR3 DNA is TGTGCCAGCAACCTAGTAGGGGGTGCCAATGAGCAGTTCTTC. Protein: CASNLVGGANEQFF.

In its sample, this clone was seen once. This chain uses TRBV12-5 with TRBJ2-1; D not certain. The CDR3 sequence is 12 residues long. V dropped 3 bases and J dropped 8 bases, with 8 bases sitting between them. CDR1 is LGHNT and CDR2 is FRNRAP in the germline V gene. The DNA of the CDR3 is TGTGCTAGTGGTTTAAAAGCCTATGAGCAGTTCTTC. It translates to CASGLKAYEQFF.

The chain couples TRBV29-1 to TRBJ2-7; 7 bases map to TRBD2. The germline V gene encodes CDR1 SQVTM and CDR2 ANQGSEA. The CDR3 runs 13 residues. With V trimmed by 6 bases and J by 3 bases, 8 bases remained unmatched. CDR3 nucleotide sequence: TGCAGCGTCCGAGTAGCGGGCGGCTACGAGCAGTACTTC. It translates to CSVRVAGGYEQYF.

Regarding this clone: In the same sample, other DNA sequences code for this CDR3. The rearrangement joins TRBV27 to TRBJ2-2; 9 bases fit TRBD2. The length of the CDR3 is 14 residues. Trimming cost V 6 bases and J 4 bases; bases outside gene matches: 3. Germline lookup yields CDR1 MNHEY and CDR2 SMNVEV (reference sequence). The CDR3 bases are TGTGCCAGCAGCCTAGCGGGACTCACCGGGGAGCTGTTTTTT. Translated: CASSLAGLTGELFF.

The chain joins TRBV6-5 to TRBJ2-7; TRBD2 matches 16 bases. After removal of 2 bases from V and 6 bases from J, the junction contained 1 base not matched to a gene. The CDR3 totals 15 residues. Germline V gene lookup returns CDR1 MNHEY and CDR2 SVGAGI. The CDR3 DNA reads as TGTGCCAGCAGTTACGGGACTAGCGGGAGGGTCGAGCAGTACTTC. It codes for CASSYGTSGRVEQYF.

This clone was seen once. The chain employs TRBV28 and TRBJ1-1; possibly TRBD1 for D (5 bases). Germline loops: CDR1 MDHEN, CDR2 SYDVKM. The CDR3 runs 13 residues. V lost 10 bases, J lost 10 bases, and 22 bases lay in between. The CDR3 DNA reads as TGTGCCACCACAACGGGCGGTCGGAGGGGAGCTTTCTTT. It is translated as CATTTGGRRGAFF.

This clone appeared a single time. The gene calls are TRBV6-6 and TRBJ2-2, with 7 bases that match TRBD1. CDR3 size: 14 residues. Germline CDR1 is MNHNY and CDR2 is SVGAGI (reference sequence). V shed 6 bases, J shed 1 base, and the junction held 2 bases outside the gene matches. The CDR3 protein is CASRRQGNTGELFF. The CDR3 DNA reads as TGTGCCAGCAGACGACAGGGGAACACCGGGGAGCTGTTTTTT.

The chain links TRBV28 to TRBJ1-2; D remains ambiguous. The V gene's germline CDR1 is MDHEN and CDR2 SYDVKM. The CDR3 has 12 residues. V dropped 5 bases and J dropped 4 bases, with 8 bases sitting between them. CDR3 sequence reads: CASSLDRYGYTF. DNA of the CDR3: TGTGCCAGCAGTCTGGACCGCTATGGCTACACCTTC.

The chain has TRBV7-9 and TRBJ1-3, with 9 nucleotides matching TRBD1. Germline V lookup: CDR1 SEHNR, CDR2 FQNEAQ (reference sequence). After removal of 5 bases from V and 6 bases from J, the junction contained 8 bases not matched to a gene. This CDR3 contains 15 residues. CDR3 loop: CASSPPDRGANTIYF. In nucleotides, the CDR3 is TGTGCCAGCAGCCCCCCGGACAGGGGAGCAAACACCATATATTTT. The whole variable domain, filled in from reference TRBV7-9 and TRBJ1-3, reads DTGVSQNPRHKITKRGQNVTFRCDPISEHNRLYWYRQTLGQGPEFLTYFQNEAQLEKSRLLSDRFSAERPKGSFSTLEIQRTEQGDSAMYLCASSPPDRGANTIYFGEGSWLTVV.

The V gene is TRBV19, the J gene TRBJ1-1, with D perhaps matching TRBD1 (5 bases). V was pared by 6 bases and J by 6 bases, with 14 bases between. There are 13 residues in the CDR3. The germline CDR1 and CDR2 sequences are LNHDA and SQIVND (reference sequence). The CDR3: CASSNGGRSEAFF. The CDR3 region has the DNA TGTGCCAGTAGCAATGGGGGACGCTCTGAAGCTTTCTTT.

This clone was detected only a few times. The chain is built from TRBV5-8 and TRBJ2-7, with TRBD2 matching 14 bases. Germline assignment: CDR1 SGHTS and CDR2 YDEGEE. The CDR3 covers 15 residues. The junction had 4 bases not matched to a gene; V was cut back by 4 bases and J by 4 bases. CDR3 sequence reads: CASSLGTSGSYEQYF. The CDR3 region has the DNA TGTGCCAGCAGCCTAGGGACTAGCGGGAGTTACGAGCAGTACTTC.

V is TRBV5-1 and J is TRBJ2-7, with a weak D call TRBD2 (6 bases). Trimming took off 4 bases at V and 6 bases at J, with 17 bases between the two ends. CDR1 and CDR2 from the germline V gene are SGHRS and YFSETQ. The CDR3 runs to 14 residues. DNA of the CDR3: TGCGCCAGCAGCAAAGGGGACTCGCCCTCCGAGCAGTACTTC. Its translation: CASSKGDSPSEQYF.

The gene calls are TRBV4-3 and TRBJ2-3, with TRBD1 as a possible D gene (5 bases). Germline V gene sequence: CDR1 LGHNA, CDR2 YSLEER. The length of the CDR3 is 16 residues. V was cut by 0 bases and J by 6 bases, with 16 bases left in between. The CDR3: CASSQDTGRLSDTQYF. The DNA of the CDR3 is TGCGCCAGCAGCCAAGATACAGGAAGATTAAGTGATACGCAGTATTTT.

This chain links TRBV6-5 with TRBJ1-5; D unresolved. With 6 bases removed from V and 0 bases from J, the gap between germline ends came to 12 bases. This CDR3 has 15 residues. CDR1 MNHEY and CDR2 SVGAGI come from the germline V gene. In DNA, the CDR3 is TGTGCCAGCAGATGGACGGAAGATAGCAATCAGCCCCAGCATTTT. This codes for CASRWTEDSNQPQHF.

This chain's CDR3 is CASSDVGAETQYF. The CDR3 region has the DNA TGTGCCAGCAGTGACGTCGGCGCCGAGACCCAGTACTTC. The chain uses TRBV6-1 and TRBJ2-5; D remains ambiguous. Germline loops: CDR1 MNHNS, CDR2 SASEGT. The CDR3 runs 13 residues. The V and J ends lost 3 bases and 5 bases respectively, with 10 bases between them.

The V gene is TRBV11-2, the J gene TRBJ2-7; 7 nucleotides line up with TRBD2. The CDR3 extends over 15 amino acids. Germline CDR1 is SGHAT and CDR2 is FQNNGV. V trimming: 5 bases; J trimming: 4 bases; junction bases outside the gene matches: 11. CDR3 in amino acids: CASSQEGSGPYEQYF. CDR3 DNA: TGTGCCAGCAGCCAAGAAGGTAGCGGGCCTTACGAGCAGTACTTC.

This sequence joins TRBV5-1 and TRBJ2-7; 12 bases map to TRBD2. The V gene's germline CDR1 is SGHRS and CDR2 YFSETQ. The trim removed 7 bases at V and 5 bases at J, leaving 4 bases unmatched. CDR3 size: 13 residues. In nucleotides, the CDR3 is TGCGCCAGCGGAGGACTAGCGGGAAACGAGCAGTACTTC. It translates to CASGGLAGNEQYF. Full variable domain (rest looked up from reference TRBV5-1 and TRBJ2-7): KAGVTQTPRYLIKTRGQQVTLSCSPISGHRSVSWYQQTPGQGLQFLFEYFSETQRNKGNFPGRFSGRQFSNSRSEMNVSTLELGDSALYLCASGGLAGNEQYFGPGTRLTVT.

The chain combines TRBV29-1 with TRBJ2-7; the match to TRBD1 covers 8 bases. V gave up 3 bases and J gave up 0 bases; unmatched junction bases: 4. The CDR3 contains 14 residues. Germline values: CDR1 SQVTM, CDR2 ANQGSEA. The CDR3 region has the DNA TGCAGCGTTGAGGTGGGGACAGGCTCCTACGAGCAGTACTTC. Protein product: CSVEVGTGSYEQYF.

On this clone itself: Given a much more abundant clone one base away, this may be a read error. Other DNA sequences in this sample translate to the same CDR3. CDR3 nucleotide sequence: TGCGCCAGCAGTGGATCTGGACCCTCCTACAATGAGCAGTTCTTC. Protein: CASSGSGPSYNEQFF. This chain connects TRBV5-1 to TRBJ2-1; unclear D gene. The CDR3 has 15 residues. Germline V gene data show CDR1 as SGHRS and CDR2 as YFSETQ. Trimming took off 5 bases at V and 0 bases at J, with 12 bases between the two ends. Variable domain in full (rest from reference TRBV5-1 and TRBJ2-1): KAGVTQTPRYLIKTRGQQVTLSCSPISGHRSVSWYQQTPGQGLQFLFEYFSETQRNKGNFPGRFSGRQFSNSRSEMNVSTLELGDSALYLCASSGSGPSYNEQFFGPGTRLTVL.

This clone has a handful of counts. J is TRBJ1-2 and V is TRBV10-3; the match to TRBD1 covers 9 bases. V shed 0 bases and J 12 bases; nucleotides not matched to a gene: 17. The CDR3 has 17 amino acids. Germline V lookup: CDR1 ENHRY, CDR2 SYGVKD. The CDR3 region is CAISESVFASPGQGNTF. CDR3 sequence (DNA): TGTGCCATCAGTGAGTCGGTGTTTGCATCCCCGGGACAGGGAAACACCTTC.

This clone has only a few counts. CDR3 protein: CASSSDCNGYTF. In nucleotides, the CDR3 is TGTGCCAGCAGTTCTGACTGCAATGGCTACACCTTC. The chain carries TRBV12-1 and TRBJ1-2. TRBV12-1 constitutes a pseudogene. The CDR3 extends over 12 amino acids.

This clone appeared a few times. The chain employs TRBV5-5 and TRBJ1-3, with a tentative D call TRBD1 (6 bases). The CDR3 is made up of 14 amino acids. Germline V lookup: CDR1 SGHKS, CDR2 YYEKEE (reference sequence). The germline V and J ends were trimmed by 7 bases and 7 bases, with 18 bases remaining between them. The CDR3 sequence is CASRGQQFGNTIYF. The CDR3 DNA reads TGTGCCAGCCGCGGACAGCAATTTGGGAACACCATATATTTT.